The rows below give T cell receptor beta chains drawn from one sample of a study of OX40 agonist ivuxolimab in advanced cancers. Libraries were prepared by immunoSEQ multiplex PCR; TCRdb keeps only in-frame clonotypes and omits some of them. Of over 25,000 clones listed, 65% to 90% are singletons. The sample in question was CD4+ or CD8+ T cells sorted from blood, obtained in a trial of the OX40 agonist ivuxolimab. These receptors were collected from an adult with an advanced solid tumor such as melanoma, head and neck, liver or kidney cancer. The CDR3 runs from the conserved cysteine through the conserved F or W. The D gene is left open where the match is weak. Clone size is not always given. Where it is, it says once, few, many or a class for expanded clones.

14,-,-,TRBJ2-4,TRBV13,CASSLQLSKNIQYF,TGTGCCAGCAGCCTACAGCTGAGCAAAAACATTCAGTACTTC
15,-,-,TRBJ1-6,TRBV7-9,CASSSTKTSRSPLHF,TGTGCCAGCAGCTCGACCAAAACGTCGCGCTCACCCCTCCACTTT
15,-,TRBD2,TRBJ2-7,TRBV27,CASSFWGLAGKEQYF,TGTGCCAGCAGTTTCTGGGGACTAGCGGGAAAGGAGCAGTACTTC
16,-,-,TRBJ2-7,TRBV28,CASSLWDEGGDYEQYF,TGTGCCAGCAGTTTATGGGACGAAGGGGGGGACTACGAGCAGTACTTC
14,-,TRBD1,TRBJ1-4,TRBV29-1,CSVAVGTGDEKLFF,TGCAGCGTTGCGGTCGGGACAGGGGACGAAAAACTGTTTTTT
12,-,TRBD2,TRBJ2-7,TRBV27,CASSALAGLQYF,TGTGCCAGCAGTGCTTTAGCGGGACTCCAGTACTTC
14,-,TRBD2,TRBJ2-3,TRBV5-1,CASSRTRTQDTQYF,TGCGCCAGCAGCAGGACTAGAACTCAGGATACGCAGTATTTT
12,-,-,TRBJ2-7,TRBV7-8,CASSPENHEQYF,TGTGCCAGCAGCCCGGAAAACCACGAGCAGTACTTC
13,-,-,TRBJ1-5,TRBV28,CASSSSDLQPQHF,TGTGCCAGCAGTTCCTCGGACCTTCAGCCCCAGCATTTT
13,-,-,TRBJ2-7,TRBV10-2,CATLGGSSYEQYF,TGCGCCACCCTCGGGGGTTCCTCCTACGAGCAGTACTTC
11,-,TRBD1,TRBJ2-7,TRBV19,CASEQGNEQYF,TGTGCCAGTGAACAGGGGAACGAGCAGTACTTC
15,-,-,TRBJ2-1,TRBV15,CATSRGAGANNEQFF,TGTGCCACCAGCAGAGGAGCGGGTGCTAACAATGAGCAGTTCTTC
14,-,-,TRBJ1-5,TRBV5-8,CASSLGAANQPQHF,TGTGCCAGCAGCTTGGGGGCAGCAAATCAGCCCCAGCATTTT
13,-,-,TRBJ2-7,TRBV30,CAWSRLGGHEQYF,TGTGCCTGGAGTCGGTTGGGTGGCCACGAGCAGTACTTC
12,-,-,TRBJ1-4,TRBV2,CASSEAWEKLFF,TGTGCCAGCAGTGAAGCCTGGGAAAAACTGTTTTTT
14,once,TRBD2,TRBJ2-3,TRBV9,CASSVGLAGVAQYF,TGTGCCAGCAGCGTCGGACTAGCGGGAGTTGCGCAGTATTTT
15,-,-,TRBJ2-7,TRBV28,CASTAQGRFPYEQYF,TGTGCCAGCACCGCCCAAGGCAGATTTCCCTACGAGCAGTACTTC
14,-,-,TRBJ2-1,TRBV9,CASSVGGPHNEQFF,TGTGCCAGCAGCGTAGGCGGCCCGCACAATGAGCAGTTCTTC